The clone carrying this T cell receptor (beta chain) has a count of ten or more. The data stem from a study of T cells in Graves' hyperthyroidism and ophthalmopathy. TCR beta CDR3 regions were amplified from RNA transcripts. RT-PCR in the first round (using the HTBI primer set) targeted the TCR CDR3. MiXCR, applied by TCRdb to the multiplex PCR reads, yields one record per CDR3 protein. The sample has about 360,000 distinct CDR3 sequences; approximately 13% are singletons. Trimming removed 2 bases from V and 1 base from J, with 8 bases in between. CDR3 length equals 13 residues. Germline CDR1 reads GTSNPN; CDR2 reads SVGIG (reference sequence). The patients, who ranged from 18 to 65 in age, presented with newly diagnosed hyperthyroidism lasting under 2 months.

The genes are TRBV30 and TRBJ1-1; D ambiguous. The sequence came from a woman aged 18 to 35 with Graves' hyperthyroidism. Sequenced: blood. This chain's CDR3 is CAWSRQWNTEAFF. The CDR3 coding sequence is TGTGCCTGGAGTAGGCAGTGGAACACTGAAGCTTTCTTT.